This TCR beta chain was observed in a study of beta chain features in type 1 diabetes (dated by TCRdb to the late 2010s). For the wider study: No differences in mean age, gender distribution, total cell number or subset yield were found between patients and healthy donors. A total of about 110 million sorted cells were examined across all samples, and the number of cells per subset was strongly correlated with RNA yield. The study compared TCRB repertoires of sorted circulating CD4+ T cell subsets between recently diagnosed type 1 diabetes patients and matched healthy donors. Naive and central memory subsets were obtained from all 30 or so donors, but regulatory and stem cell-like memory subsets were isolated from only 8 patients and roughly 8 healthy donors. General findings and caveats noted by the study authors: In all four CD4+ subsets, TCRB CDR3 length was moderately but significantly shorter in type 1 diabetes patients. Shorter templates might be favored by PCR, yet because patient and control samples were amplified and corrected together, any such skew would affect both groups equally. HLA sub-analyses involved small numbers of individuals, so any influence of HLA type on TCRB rearrangement remained unresolved. Because cDNA was sequenced instead of genomic DNA, highly expressing activated cells could be over-represented, though the groups showed no difference in activation or CD3 levels. The naive, central memory and regulatory TCRB repertoires appeared to resemble one another more closely among patients than among healthy donors. Fewer insertions and more nucleotide deletions at VDJ recombination sites were observed in patients with type 1 diabetes, implying thymic rearrangement abnormalities.

Of note for this clone: What antigen it recognizes has not been identified. No base quality values were provided; no much bigger clone lies one nucleotide off.

The entire amount of isolated RNA was reverse transcribed using the High Capacity cDNA Reverse Transcription Kit, so the sequenced TCRB transcripts were expressed ones. Deep immunoSEQ sequencing was performed on naive, central memory and regulatory T cell samples, with an average of approximately 3.9 million total reads per sample. Sorted cells were lysed in RLT buffer and RNA was extracted with DNase-treated RNeasy Micro or Mini kits, depending on cell number. Each cell subset was processed separately to prevent cross-contamination, with patient and healthy donor samples processed together. TCRB sequences were amplified from cDNA with the immunoSEQ multiplex PCR, producing 87-bp fragments spanning the CDR3 region. The amplicons were sequenced using the Illumina HiSeq platform. In the source study's methods: Synthetic template baselines were used to correct PCR bias computationally, reads within Hamming distance 2 were collapsed, and singletons that could not be merged were discarded. By aligning reads against IMGT, V, D and J genes, CDR3 length, and insertions or deletions at six rearrangement sites were assigned. Clonotype counts were normalized to sorted cell number within each subset before computing true diversity and Gini coefficients with the tcR R package. The overlap coefficient, calculated on TCRB nucleotide sequences, was used to quantify repertoire sharing. Out-of-frame TCRB sequences from naive cells were analyzed as a proxy for the pre-selection repertoire. TCRdb stores this immuneACCESS table with in-frame sequences only. Part of the clones is absent; in the studies checked, under half of the shortfall reflects unresolved V genes, and no reason is known for the rest. V and J calls and clone size are as listed in that table; D and trimming were resolved from the DNA. For this sample there are hundreds of thousands of clones; over 12% appear just once. The top ten clonotypes cover more than 0.015% of the sample.

Trimming accounts for 6 bases at V and 3 bases at J, while the number of junction bases matched to no gene is 5. CDR1 is given as SGHRS and CDR2 as YFSETQ, both from the germline V gene. Its CDR3 holds 13 amino acids, cysteine through phenylalanine. Only CDR3 DNA is held: 39 bases, read in frame from base 1. Each donor gave one peripheral blood draw, averaging approximately 120 mL, which was collected into heparinised tubes. A BD FACSAria II and a panel including CD45RO, CCR7, CD25, CD127, CD95 and CD27 were used to sort naive, central memory, regulatory and stem cell-like memory CD4+ T cells. All sorted populations exceeded 95% purity. PBMCs were separated immediately by Lymphoprep density gradient centrifugation and were stained directly, without being cultured. To minimize batch effects, samples were stained and sorted in pairs, one healthy donor with one patient per experiment.

This receptor chain uses TRBV5-1 and TRBJ2-5, and 7 bases in between align with TRBD2. The sample consisted of naive CD4+ T cells from blood. Reading the label with the study, this specimen's cell subset or site is: true naive CD4+ T cells. The receptor comes from a man younger than 35 with type 1 diabetes. The CDR3 region: CASNGAGEETQYF. The nucleotides read TGCGCCAGCAATGGGGCGGGGGAAGAGACCCAGTACTTC.